The T cell receptor beta chain under discussion was sequenced for a study of post-analysis software for immune sequencing data. Broader study findings: Among roughly 5 TRBV segments more frequent in patients than controls were TRBV5-6, TRBV5-1 and TRBV20-1.

Comment on this clonotype: The antigen is not known.

The V gene's germline CDR1 is DFQATT and CDR2 SNEGSKA (reference sequence). With 0 bases removed from V and 5 bases from J, the gap between germline ends came to 16 bases. The CDR3 sequence is 15 residues long. The TCR beta cDNA libraries carried unique molecular identifiers. From the PCR reads, TCRdb called clonotypes with MiXCR, one entry per CDR3 protein. This sample carries roughly 430,000 distinct CDR3 sequences, about 39% of them seen once, and the ten largest clones take about 8%. The receptor was isolated from a girl aged 2 to 10 with multiple sclerosis. The rearrangement links TRBV20-1 to TRBJ2-5, with D perhaps TRBD2 (5 bases). Sequenced sample: blood. CDR3 in DNA: TGCAGTGCTAGAGATCTTGGACGGGGTTCTGAGACCCAGTACTTC. Translation: CSARDLGRGSETQYF.